The entry below describes one TCR beta chain. Its antigen is currently unknown. What was sequenced were expressed TCRB transcripts, since all of the isolated RNA had been reverse transcribed. Sequencing was performed with immunoSEQ multiplex PCR; in TCRdb, only in-frame clones are kept and a portion is missing. The profile shows roughly 450,000 clones, about 15% of them singletons. The V gene's germline CDR1 is MGHDK and CDR2 SYGVNS. The CDR3 sequence is 16 residues long. Trimming removed 1 base from V and 5 bases from J, with 15 bases in between. The data stem from a study of beta chain features in type 1 diabetes. Turning to the study itself: Healthy donors resembled patients in age, gender and cell yields. Study-level results: PCR might favor shorter templates, but any such skew would affect patients and controls equally. Within the patient group, naive, central memory and Treg TCRB repertoires appeared more similar to each other than within healthy donors.

A single heparinised blood sample, averaging approximately 0.12 L, was obtained per donor. The chain joins TRBV25-1 to TRBJ2-4, with a possible D match to TRBD2 (6 bases). The source is a young man in good health. Sequencing was performed on naive CD4+ T cells from blood. Written as DNA, the CDR3 is TGTGCCAGCAGTGAATCCGGTAGCGGCCTTCAAAACATTCAGTACTTC. This codes for CASSESGSGLQNIQYF.